These 5 T cell receptor beta chains originate from one sample sequenced in a study of human T cells and chemical hapten exposure. Each CDR3 protein is one row after TCRdb ran MiXCR on the 5' RACE reads. The sample contains approximately 140,000 distinct CDR3 sequences, over 3.5% of which appear only once. Sequencing started from total RNA isolated from unfractionated whole blood. Source of these receptors: a female donor in good health.

This clonotype was detected ten times or more. This CDR3 is CASSLDGRLAKNIQYF. The CDR3 DNA follows: TGTGCCAGCAGTTTAGATGGCAGGTTAGCCAAAAACATTCAGTACTTC. The chain has TRBV12-3 or TRBV12-4 and TRBJ2-4; D is uncertain. This CDR3 is built from 16 residues. Deletions cut 1 base from V and 0 bases from J, with 10 bases between.

This chain connects TRBV27 to TRBJ2-3, with D maybe TRBD2 (5 bases). Germline lookup yields CDR1 MNHEY and CDR2 SMNVEV (reference sequence). Trimming removed 7 bases from V and 3 bases from J, with 14 bases in between. The CDR3 loop spans 14 amino acids. CDR3 DNA: TGTGCCAGCACCATGTTCACGGGGACAGATACGCAGTATTTT. Protein product: CASTMFTGTDTQYF.

This clonotype was seen a handful of times. V gene TRBV11-2 combines with J gene TRBJ2-3, with TRBD2 identical over 9 bases. This CDR3 spans 15 amino acids. The V gene's germline CDR1 is SGHAT and CDR2 FQNNGV. V was pared by 3 bases and J by 5 bases, with 6 bases of the junction left unmatched. CDR3 bases: TGTGCCAGCAGCTTCGTGGCGGGGGGGATAGATACGCAGTATTTT. This gives the protein CASSFVAGGIDTQYF.

The sample holds many counts of this clonotype. The rearrangement links TRBV3-1 to TRBJ1-6; D is possibly TRBD1 (5 bases). In germline, CDR1 is LGHDT, CDR2 YNNKEL (reference sequence). The CDR3 is 16 amino acids. Trimming removed 1 base at V and 9 bases at J, with 16 bases between. The CDR3 is CASSQGPTTTGSPLHF. The CDR3 DNA is TGTGCCAGCAGCCAAGGCCCGACCACTACAGGTTCACCCCTCCACTTT.

This clonotype was seen many times. V usage is TRBV7-8 and J usage is TRBJ1-1; the match to TRBD1 covers 7 bases. The CDR3 contains 15 residues. V shed 2 bases and J 7 bases; nucleotides not matched to a gene: 10. CDR1 and CDR2 (germline): SGHVS, FQNEAQ. CDR3 region: CASSLTAPGQHEAFF. The CDR3 bases are TGTGCCAGCAGCTTAACCGCGCCGGGACAGCATGAAGCTTTCTTT.